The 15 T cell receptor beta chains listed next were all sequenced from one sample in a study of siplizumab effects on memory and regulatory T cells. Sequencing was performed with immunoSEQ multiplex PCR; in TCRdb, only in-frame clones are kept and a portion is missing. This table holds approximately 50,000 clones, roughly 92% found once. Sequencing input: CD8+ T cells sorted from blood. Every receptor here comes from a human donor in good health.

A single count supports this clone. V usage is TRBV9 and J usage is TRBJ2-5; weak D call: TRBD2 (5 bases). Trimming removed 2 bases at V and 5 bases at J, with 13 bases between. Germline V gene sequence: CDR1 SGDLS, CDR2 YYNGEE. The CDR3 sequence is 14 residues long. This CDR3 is CASSVGGSWETQYF. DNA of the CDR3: TGTGCCAGCAGCGTGGGCGGGTCCTGGGAGACCCAGTACTTC.

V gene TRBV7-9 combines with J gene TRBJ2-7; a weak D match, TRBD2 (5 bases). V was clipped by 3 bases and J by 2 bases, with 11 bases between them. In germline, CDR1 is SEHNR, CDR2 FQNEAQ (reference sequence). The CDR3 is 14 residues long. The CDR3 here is CASSLGDNPYEQYF. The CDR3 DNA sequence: TGTGCCAGCAGCTTGGGAGACAATCCCTACGAGCAGTACTTC. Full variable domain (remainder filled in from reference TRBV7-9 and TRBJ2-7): DTGVSQNPRHKITKRGQNVTFRCDPISEHNRLYWYRQTLGQGPEFLTYFQNEAQLEKSRLLSDRFSAERPKGSFSTLEIQRTEQGDSAMYLCASSLGDNPYEQYFGPGTRLTVT.

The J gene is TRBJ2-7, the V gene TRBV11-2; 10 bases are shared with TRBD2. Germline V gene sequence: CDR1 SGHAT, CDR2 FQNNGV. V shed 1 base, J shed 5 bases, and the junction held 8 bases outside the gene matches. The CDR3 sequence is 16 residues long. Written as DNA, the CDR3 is TGTGCCAGCAGCTTAGTCCCTAGCGGGAGTAGGCACGAGCAGTACTTC. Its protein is CASSLVPSGSRHEQYF.

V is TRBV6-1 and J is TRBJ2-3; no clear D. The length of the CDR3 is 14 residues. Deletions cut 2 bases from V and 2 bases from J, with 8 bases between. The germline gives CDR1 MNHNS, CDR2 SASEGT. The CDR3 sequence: CASSEPLHTDTQYF. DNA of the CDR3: TGTGCCAGCAGTGAACCGCTCCACACAGATACGCAGTATTTT.

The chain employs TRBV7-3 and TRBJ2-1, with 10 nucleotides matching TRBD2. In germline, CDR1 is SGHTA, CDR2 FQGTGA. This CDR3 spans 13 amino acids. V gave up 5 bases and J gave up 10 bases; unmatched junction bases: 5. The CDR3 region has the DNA TGTGCCAGCAGCCCAGGACTAGCGGTAGAGCAGTTCTTC. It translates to CASSPGLAVEQFF.

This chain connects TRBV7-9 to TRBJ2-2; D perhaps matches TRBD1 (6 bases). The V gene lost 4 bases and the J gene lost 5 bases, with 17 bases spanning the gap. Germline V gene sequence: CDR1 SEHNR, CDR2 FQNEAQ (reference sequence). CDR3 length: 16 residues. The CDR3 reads CASSSRDRLTTGELFF. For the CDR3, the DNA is TGTGCCAGCAGCTCCCGTGACAGGCTGACGACCGGGGAGCTGTTTTTT.

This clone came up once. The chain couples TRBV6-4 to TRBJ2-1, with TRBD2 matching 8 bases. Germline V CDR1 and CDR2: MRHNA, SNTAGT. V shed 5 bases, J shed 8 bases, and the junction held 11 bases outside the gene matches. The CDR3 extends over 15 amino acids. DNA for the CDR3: TGTGCCAGCAGTACGACGGTTGCGGGAGGTGATGAGCAGTTCTTC. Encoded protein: CASSTTVAGGDEQFF.

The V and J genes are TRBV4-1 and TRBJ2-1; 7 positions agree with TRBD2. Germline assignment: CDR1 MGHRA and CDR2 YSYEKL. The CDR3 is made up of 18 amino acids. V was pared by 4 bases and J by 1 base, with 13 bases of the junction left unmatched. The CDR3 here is CASSPHPTSDDSYNEQFF. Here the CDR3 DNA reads TGCGCCAGCAGCCCCCATCCCACTAGCGACGATTCCTACAATGAGCAGTTCTTC.

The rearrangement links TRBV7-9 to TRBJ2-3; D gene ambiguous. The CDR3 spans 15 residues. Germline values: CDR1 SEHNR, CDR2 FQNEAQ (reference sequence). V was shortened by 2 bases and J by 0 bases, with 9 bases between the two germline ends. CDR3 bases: TGTGCCAGCAGCTTATTGGCGATAAGCACAGATACGCAGTATTTT. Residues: CASSLLAISTDTQYF.

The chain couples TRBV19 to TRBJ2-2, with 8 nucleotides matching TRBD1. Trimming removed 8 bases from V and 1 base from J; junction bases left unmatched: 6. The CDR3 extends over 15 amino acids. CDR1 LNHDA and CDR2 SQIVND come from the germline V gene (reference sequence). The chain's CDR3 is CASSSDRVNTGELFF. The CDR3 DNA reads TGTGCCAGTTCTTCGGACAGGGTGAACACCGGGGAGCTGTTTTTT.

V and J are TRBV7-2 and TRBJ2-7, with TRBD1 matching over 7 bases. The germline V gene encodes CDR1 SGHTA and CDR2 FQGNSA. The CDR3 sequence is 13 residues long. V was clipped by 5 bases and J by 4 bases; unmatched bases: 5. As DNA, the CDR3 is TGTGCCAGCAGCCTTCGACAGGGATACGAGCAGTACTTC. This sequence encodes CASSLRQGYEQYF.

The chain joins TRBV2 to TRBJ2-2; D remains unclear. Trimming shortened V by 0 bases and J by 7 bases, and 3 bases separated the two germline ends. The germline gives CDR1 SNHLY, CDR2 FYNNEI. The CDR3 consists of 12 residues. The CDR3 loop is CASSEAYGELFF. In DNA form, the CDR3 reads TGTGCCAGCAGTGAAGCATACGGGGAGCTGTTTTTT.

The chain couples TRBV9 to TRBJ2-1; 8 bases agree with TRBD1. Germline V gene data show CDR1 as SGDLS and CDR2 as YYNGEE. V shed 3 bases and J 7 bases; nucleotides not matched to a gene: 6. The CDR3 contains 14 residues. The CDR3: CASSEGQGRNEQFF. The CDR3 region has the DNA TGTGCCAGCAGCGAAGGACAGGGTCGGAATGAGCAGTTCTTC.

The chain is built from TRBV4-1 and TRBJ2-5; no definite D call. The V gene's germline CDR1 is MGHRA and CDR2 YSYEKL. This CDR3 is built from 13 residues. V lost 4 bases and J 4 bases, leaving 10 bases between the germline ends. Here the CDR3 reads CASSRALGETQYF. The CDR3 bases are TGCGCCAGCAGCCGCGCCCTCGGAGAGACCCAGTACTTC.

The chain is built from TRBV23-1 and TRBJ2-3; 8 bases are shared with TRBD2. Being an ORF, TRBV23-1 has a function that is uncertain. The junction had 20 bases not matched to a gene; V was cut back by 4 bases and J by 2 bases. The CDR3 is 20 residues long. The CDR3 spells CASSRVAGAYSGNLTDTQYF. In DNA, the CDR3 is TGCGCCAGCAGTCGGGTGGCTGGGGCCTATAGCGGGAACCTCACAGATACGCAGTATTTT.